This T cell receptor (beta chain) was captured in a study of T-cell memory formation after mild COVID-19. This clonotype was picked up a small number of times. Antigen unknown. The 5'RACE method, run with constant-segment primers, produced TCR alpha and TCR beta cDNA libraries (carrying sample barcodes and UMIs). In TCRdb, the 5' RACE reads were re-called with MiXCR into one record per CDR3 protein. This sample has approximately 150,000 distinct CDR3 sequences, with under 7% found just once. Findings and caveats of the study: The authors did not confirm SARS-CoV-2 specificity of second-wave clones peaking day 37. Mainly in CM and EM were contracting CD4+ clones; CD8+ were in EMRA. Whereas later expanders leaned CD4+, clones contracting day 15 to 85 showed a balanced CD4/CD8 makeup.

The receptor was isolated from an adult woman who had mild COVID-19 (a few samples of this study predate the infection). Cell type and time point are not known. Material for sequencing was PBMCs or a T cell subset sorted from them (not recorded which).

The CDR3 region has the DNA TGTGCCAGCAGAGCAGGGCCCACCGGGGAGCTGTTTTTT. Its protein product is CASRAGPTGELFF. The chain couples TRBV3-1 to TRBJ2-2; possible D gene TRBD1, 5 bases. Germline loops: CDR1 LGHDT, CDR2 YNNKEL (reference sequence). The CDR3 runs 13 residues. V shed 6 bases and J shed 4 bases, with 9 bases lying between them.